The T cell receptor (beta chain) under discussion was sequenced for a study of vaccination and CD4 T cells after COVID-19. About this clonotype: Its antigen remains unidentified.

V was pared by 3 bases and J by 2 bases, with 15 bases of the junction left unmatched. The CDR3 totals 18 residues. Treatment meaning: approximately 11-day PBMC culture with coronavirus spike peptide pools or control peptides (ViraFEST assay). It was on days 3 and 7 that half the medium was replaced with fresh IL-2 medium. Cultured CD4+ T cells had their DNA profiled by the Oncomine TCR Beta short-read assay. Someone extracted genomic DNA from cultured CD4+ T cells. Via MiXCR, TCRdb re-called the PCR reads, giving one row per CDR3 protein. The table has about 21,000 distinct CDR3 sequences, almost 50% seen once; the top ten hold roughly 9%.

The material sequenced was CD4+ T cells from blood, cultured in vitro. The rearrangement links TRBV23-1 to TRBJ2-5, with 7 bases lining up with TRBD1. TRBV23-1 is treated as an ORF (open reading frame) with a function not yet certain. The receptor comes from a human donor who had recovered from COVID-19. CDR3 loop: CASSHSPRGTASQETQYF. CDR3 nucleotide sequence: TGCGCCAGCAGTCACTCCCCCCGAGGGACAGCCTCTCAAGAGACCCAGTACTTC.